The clone carrying this T cell receptor (beta chain) has a handful of counts. As yet, its antigen is unknown. Germline V lookup: CDR1 KGHSH, CDR2 LQKENI. The CDR3 has 15 amino acids. The germline V and J ends were trimmed by 4 bases and 4 bases, with 13 bases remaining between them. This sample is drawn from a study of T cells after yellow fever vaccination. Study outcomes and limitations: A limited proportion of clonotypes was detected within both the CD4 and CD8 compartments.

TCRdb ran MiXCR on the 5' RACE reads and lists one entry per CDR3 protein. Among about 220,000 distinct CDR3 sequences listed, about 3% were seen once. The sequence came from a man between 18 and 29 years old who received the YFV17D yellow fever vaccine. The sequencing here drew on CD4+ T cells sorted from PBMCs, taken 10 days after the yellow fever booster vaccination. The rearrangement links TRBV18 to TRBJ1-4, with a weak D call TRBD1 (6 bases). The CDR3 DNA follows: TGTGCCAGCTCACGATATACAGGGATTAATGAAAAACTGTTTTTT. Translation: CASSRYTGINEKLFF.